Sequencing of this TCR beta chain was carried out in a study of cytomegalovirus exposure and HLA in healthy donors. Study observations and caveats: A list of roughly 160 TCR beta chains associated with cytomegalovirus was given.

CDR1 is SGHVS, CDR2 FQNEAQ, per germline. The trim removed 3 bases at V and 8 bases at J, leaving 11 bases unmatched. The CDR3 extends over 15 amino acids. As for this clone: Its target is unknown.

The PCR had 60 Vbeta and 13 Jbeta primers. Libraries were prepared by immunoSEQ multiplex PCR; TCRdb keeps only in-frame clonotypes and omits some of them. This sample lists more than 95,000 clones; its ten largest clones have 1%. The sample consisted of PBMCs. This sequence joins TRBV7-8 and TRBJ1-2; 8 bases line up with TRBD1. The TCR sequence derives from a man younger than 35 in good health and CMV-seronegative. The CDR3 protein is CASSFRTGTYEGYTF. The CDR3 DNA follows: TGTGCCAGCAGCTTCCGGACAGGGACCTATGAGGGCTACACCTTC.